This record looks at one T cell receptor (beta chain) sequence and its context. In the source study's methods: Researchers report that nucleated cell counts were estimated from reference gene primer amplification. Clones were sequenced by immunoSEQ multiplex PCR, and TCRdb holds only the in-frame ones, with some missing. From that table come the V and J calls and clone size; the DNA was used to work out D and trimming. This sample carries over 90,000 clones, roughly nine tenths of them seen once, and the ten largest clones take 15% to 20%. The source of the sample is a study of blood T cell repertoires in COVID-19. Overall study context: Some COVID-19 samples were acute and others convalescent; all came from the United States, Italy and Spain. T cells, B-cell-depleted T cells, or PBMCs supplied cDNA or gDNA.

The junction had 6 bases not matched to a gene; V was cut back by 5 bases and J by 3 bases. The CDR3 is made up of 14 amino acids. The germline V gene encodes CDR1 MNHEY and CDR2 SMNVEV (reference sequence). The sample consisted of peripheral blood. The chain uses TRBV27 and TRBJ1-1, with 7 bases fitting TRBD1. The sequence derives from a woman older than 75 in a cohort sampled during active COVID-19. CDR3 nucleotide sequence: TGTGCCAGCAGTCCGAGGGACAGCGACACTGAAGCTTTCTTT. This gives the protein CASSPRDSDTEAFF.